This T cell receptor beta chain was sequenced in a study of a mutant IDH1 vaccine in newly diagnosed glioma. This clone was seen only a few times. No antigen is known for it. The CDR3 consists of 14 residues. The V gene's germline CDR1 is MNHNS and CDR2 SASEGT. Trimming cost V 7 bases and J 4 bases, with 16 bases left between them. Using immunoSEQ multiplex PCR, the repertoire was profiled, and TCRdb retains in-frame clones only, with some absent. The table has 77,000 or so clones, 75% to 90% seen once. The time point was: week 47, end of study. Doses consisted of 300 ug of mutant IDH1 20-mer peptide each, paired with topical imiquimod.

The chain joins TRBV6-1 to TRBJ1-1, with TRBD1 as a possible D gene (6 bases). Sequencing used PBMCs, obtained from a glioma patient whose treatment included an IDH1 peptide vaccine. This TCR was sampled from a man aged 40-49 years with glioma. This CDR3 is CASKSGGAVTEAFF. In DNA, the CDR3 is TGTGCCAGCAAGAGTGGGGGCGCGGTCACTGAAGCTTTCTTT.